Included here is one TCR beta chain sequence, with context. These data come from a study of blood T cell repertoires in COVID-19. In the study overall: Sample material is recorded as cDNA or gDNA derived from T cells, B-cell-depleted T cells, or PBMCs.

Germline assignment: CDR1 MRHNA and CDR2 SNTAGT. This CDR3 comprises 15 residues. Trimming at V came to 3 bases and at J to 3 bases, leaving 4 bases not matched to a gene. The authors' processing: Researchers report that nucleated cell counts were estimated from reference gene primer amplification. Clones were sequenced by immunoSEQ multiplex PCR, and TCRdb holds only the in-frame ones, with some missing. V, J and clone size derive from that table, while D and trimming were established from the DNA sequence. The table has some 130,000 clones, approximately 85% seen once. The source of this sequence is a human donor in a cohort sampled during active COVID-19. The genes are TRBV6-4 and TRBJ2-1; 8 bases fit TRBD2. The sequencing sample was made of peripheral blood. CDR3 amino acids: CASSEVSGDYNEQFF. CDR3 in DNA: TGTGCCAGCAGTGAAGTTAGCGGGGACTACAATGAGCAGTTCTTC.